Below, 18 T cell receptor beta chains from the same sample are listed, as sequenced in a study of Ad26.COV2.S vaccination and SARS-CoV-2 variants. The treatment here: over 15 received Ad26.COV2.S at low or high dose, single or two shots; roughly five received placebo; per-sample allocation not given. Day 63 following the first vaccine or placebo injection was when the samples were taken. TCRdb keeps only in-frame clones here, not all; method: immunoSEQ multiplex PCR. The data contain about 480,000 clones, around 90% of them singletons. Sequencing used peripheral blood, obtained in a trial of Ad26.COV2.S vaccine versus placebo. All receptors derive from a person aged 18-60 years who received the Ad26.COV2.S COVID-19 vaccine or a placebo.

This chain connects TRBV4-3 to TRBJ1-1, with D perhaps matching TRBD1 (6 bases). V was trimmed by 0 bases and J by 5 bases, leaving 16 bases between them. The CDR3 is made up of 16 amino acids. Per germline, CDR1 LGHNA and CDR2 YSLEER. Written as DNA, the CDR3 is TGCGCCAGCAGCCAAGATTTTGGGGGGCGAGGGACTGAAGCTTTCTTT. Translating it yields CASSQDFGGRGTEAFF.

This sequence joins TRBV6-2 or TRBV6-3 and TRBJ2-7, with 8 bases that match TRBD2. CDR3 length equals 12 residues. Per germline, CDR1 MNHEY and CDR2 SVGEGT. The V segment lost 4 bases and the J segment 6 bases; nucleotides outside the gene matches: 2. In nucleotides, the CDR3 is TGTGCCAGCAGTTGGGCGGGGGGCGAGCAGTACTTC. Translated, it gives CASSWAGGEQYF.

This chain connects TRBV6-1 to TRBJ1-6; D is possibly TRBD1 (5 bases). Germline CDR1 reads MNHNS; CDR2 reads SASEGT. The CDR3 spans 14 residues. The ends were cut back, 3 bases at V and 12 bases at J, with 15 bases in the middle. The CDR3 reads CASSEGLGLGPLHF. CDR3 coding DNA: TGTGCCAGCAGTGAGGGTCTGGGGCTGGGACCCCTCCACTTT.

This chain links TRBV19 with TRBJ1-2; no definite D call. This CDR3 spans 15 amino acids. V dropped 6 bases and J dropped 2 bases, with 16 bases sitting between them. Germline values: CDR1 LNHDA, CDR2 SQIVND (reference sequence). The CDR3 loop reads CASRITAVANYGYTF. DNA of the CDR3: TGTGCCAGTAGAATCACAGCCGTCGCCAACTATGGCTACACCTTC.

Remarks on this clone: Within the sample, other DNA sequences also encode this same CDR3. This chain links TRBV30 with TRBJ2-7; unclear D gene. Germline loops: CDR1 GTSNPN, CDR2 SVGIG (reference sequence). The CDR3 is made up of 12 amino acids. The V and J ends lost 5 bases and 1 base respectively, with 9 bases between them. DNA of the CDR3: TGTGCCTGGCGGACGGATTCCTACGAGCAGTACTTC. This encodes CAWRTDSYEQYF.

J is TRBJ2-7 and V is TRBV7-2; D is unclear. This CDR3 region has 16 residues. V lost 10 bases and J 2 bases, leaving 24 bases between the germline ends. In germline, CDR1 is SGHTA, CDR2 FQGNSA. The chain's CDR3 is CATSSLQGGQPYEQYF. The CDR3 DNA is TGTGCCACCTCTTCACTCCAAGGCGGCCAGCCCTACGAGCAGTACTTC.

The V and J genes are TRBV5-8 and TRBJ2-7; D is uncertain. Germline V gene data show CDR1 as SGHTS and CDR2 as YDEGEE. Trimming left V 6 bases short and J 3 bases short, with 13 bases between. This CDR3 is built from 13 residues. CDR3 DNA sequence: TGTGCCAGCACCCCTTTGACCGGCTACGAGCAGTACTTC. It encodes CASTPLTGYEQYF.

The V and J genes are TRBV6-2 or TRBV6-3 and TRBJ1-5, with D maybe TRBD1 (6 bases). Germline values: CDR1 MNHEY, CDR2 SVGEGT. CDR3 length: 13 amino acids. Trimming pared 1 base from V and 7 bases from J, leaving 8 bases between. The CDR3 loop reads CASSYYQGQPQHF. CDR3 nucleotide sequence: TGTGCCAGCAGTTACTACCAGGGGCAGCCCCAGCATTTT.

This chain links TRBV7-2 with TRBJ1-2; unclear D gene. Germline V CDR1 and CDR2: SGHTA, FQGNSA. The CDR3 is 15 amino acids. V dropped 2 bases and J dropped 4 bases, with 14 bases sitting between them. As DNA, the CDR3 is TGTGCCAGCAGCTTATCTGTTGGGGTGGGCTATGGCTACACCTTC. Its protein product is CASSLSVGVGYGYTF.

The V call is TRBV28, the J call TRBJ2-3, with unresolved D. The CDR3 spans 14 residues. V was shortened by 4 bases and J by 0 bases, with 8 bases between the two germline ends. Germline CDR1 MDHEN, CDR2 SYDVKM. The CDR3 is CASSSHVSTDTQYF. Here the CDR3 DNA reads TGTGCCAGCAGTTCGCACGTGAGCACAGATACGCAGTATTTT.

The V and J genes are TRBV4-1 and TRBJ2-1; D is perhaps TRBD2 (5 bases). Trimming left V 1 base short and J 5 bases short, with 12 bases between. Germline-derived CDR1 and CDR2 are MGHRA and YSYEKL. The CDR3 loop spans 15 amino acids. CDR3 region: CASSQGPSRDNEQFF. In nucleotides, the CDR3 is TGCGCCAGCAGCCAAGGGCCTAGCCGGGACAATGAGCAGTTCTTC.

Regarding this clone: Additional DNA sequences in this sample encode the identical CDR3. CDR3 coding DNA: TGTGCCACCAGCAGGGACAGGGGGAGCGGCAACACTGAAGCTTTCTTT. Protein sequence: CATSRDRGSGNTEAFF. The chain couples TRBV15 to TRBJ1-1, with 10 bases that match TRBD1. Looked up from germline, CDR1 is LNHNV and CDR2 is YYDKDF (reference sequence). V dropped 3 bases and J dropped 2; count of bases not matched to a gene: 6. The CDR3 spans 16 residues.

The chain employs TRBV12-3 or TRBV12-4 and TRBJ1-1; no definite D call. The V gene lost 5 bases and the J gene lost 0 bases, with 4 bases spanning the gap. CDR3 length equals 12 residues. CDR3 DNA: TGTGCCAGCAGTAATGTGAACACTGAAGCTTTCTTT. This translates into CASSNVNTEAFF.

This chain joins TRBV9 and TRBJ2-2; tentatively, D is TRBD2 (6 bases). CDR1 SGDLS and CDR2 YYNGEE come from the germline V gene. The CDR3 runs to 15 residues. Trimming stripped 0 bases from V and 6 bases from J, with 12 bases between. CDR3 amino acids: CASSVDGSSAGELFF. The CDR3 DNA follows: TGTGCCAGCAGCGTAGACGGGAGCTCAGCCGGGGAGCTGTTTTTT.

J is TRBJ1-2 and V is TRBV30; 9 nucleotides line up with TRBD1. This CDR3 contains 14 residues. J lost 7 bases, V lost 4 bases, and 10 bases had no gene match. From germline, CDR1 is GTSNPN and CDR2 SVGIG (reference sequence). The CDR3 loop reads CAWKPRDRVIGYTF. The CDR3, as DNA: TGTGCCTGGAAGCCTCGGGACAGGGTAATTGGCTACACCTTC.

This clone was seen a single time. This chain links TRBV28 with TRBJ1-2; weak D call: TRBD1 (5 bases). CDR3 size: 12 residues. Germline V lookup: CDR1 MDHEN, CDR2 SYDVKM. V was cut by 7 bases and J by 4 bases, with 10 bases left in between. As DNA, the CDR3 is TGTGCCAGCAACGGGGGAGGCTATGGCTACACCTTC. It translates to CASNGGGYGYTF.

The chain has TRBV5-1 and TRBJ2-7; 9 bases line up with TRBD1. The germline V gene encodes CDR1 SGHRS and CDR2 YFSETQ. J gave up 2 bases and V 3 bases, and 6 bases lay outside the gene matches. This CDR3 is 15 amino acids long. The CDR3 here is CASSSLTGGPYEQYF. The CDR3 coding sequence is TGCGCCAGCAGCTCACTGACAGGGGGACCCTACGAGCAGTACTTC.

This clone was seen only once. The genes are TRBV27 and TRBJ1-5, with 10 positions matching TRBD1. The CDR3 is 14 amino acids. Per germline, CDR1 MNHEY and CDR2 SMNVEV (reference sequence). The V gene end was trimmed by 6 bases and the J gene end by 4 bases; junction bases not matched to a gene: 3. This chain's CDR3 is CASRGTGVNQPQHF. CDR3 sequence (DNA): TGTGCCAGCAGAGGGACAGGGGTAAATCAGCCCCAGCATTTT.